The source of this T cell receptor beta chain is a study of T-cell memory formation after mild COVID-19 (dated by TCRdb to 2020 to 2023). The study in broad terms: TCR sequence clusters from the two donors were largely donor specific. In two donors, T-cell clones that expanded and contracted after mild COVID-19 were followed by sequencing TCRalpha and TCRbeta repertoires longitudinally. The cohort comprised two young, previously healthy adult volunteers, one female and one male.

The sample was run on an Illumina NovaSeq 6000. cDNA libraries for TCRalpha and TCRbeta were prepared by 5'RACE using constant-segment primers, with sample barcodes and unique molecular identifiers added. RNA was extracted from every sample with Trizol reagent. Library amplification was performed in two PCR steps, and a second sample barcode and Illumina TruSeq adapters were introduced in the second step. Sequencing of the libraries was done on an Illumina NovaSeq, producing 2 x 150 bp paired-end reads. Processing in the source paper ran as follows. The reads were demultiplexed and collapsed into UMI-guided consensus sequences using migec v1.2.7. With mixcr v2.1.11, UMI consensuses were aligned to TRA and TRB V and J templates and assembled into clonotypes. Expanded or contracted clonotypes were those called significant by both edgeR and NoisET, with noise models trained on biological replicates. For edgeR calls, a false discovery rate-adjusted p below 0.01 and a log2 fold-change threshold of 1 were applied. As an exploratory analysis of dynamics, PCA with hierarchical clustering was applied to max-normalized trajectories of the 1000 most abundant clonotypes. The CD4 or CD8 phenotype of responding clones was assigned using the separately sequenced CD4+ and CD8+ repertoires. TCRdb redid the processing of the public reads, applying fastp at Q25 and MiXCR, and retained in-frame beta chains. Rows with a matching CDR3 protein are joined into one entry that keeps the most common DNA and genes. The V and J calls were determined by TCRdb, not by the authors. The sample contains about 260,000 distinct CDR3 sequences, roughly 17% of them found a single time. The ten largest clones add up to roughly 22% of the sample.

As concerns this clonotype: Its antigen remains undetermined. Qualities for individual bases were not recorded, and no much larger clone is one base off.

The V and J ends are trimmed by 5 bases and 8 bases, leaving 15 bases between them. The CDR3 sequence holds 14 residues, the cysteine and phenylalanine included. Only the CDR3 DNA stays, 42 bases, in frame from base 1. Sequences SGHVS (CDR1) and FQNEAQ (CDR2) are obtained from the germline V gene. PBMCs were isolated by Ficoll-Paque density gradient centrifugation. General study outcomes and caveats: Contracting CD4+ clones were found mainly in CM and EM memory subsets, while CD8+ clones were enriched in EMRA. Only two mild cases were covered by the study, and larger cohorts that include severe cases with pre-infection samples were considered necessary. Some responding clones were found in pre-infection memory, which suggests that pre-existing cross-reactive memory T cells took part in the SARS-CoV-2 response. Clones that contracted from day 15 to 85 showed balanced CD4/CD8 phenotypes, whereas a second wave of clones that expanded from day 15 to 37 leaned towards CD4+. The second-wave clones that peaked on day 37 were not confirmed to be SARS-CoV-2 specific.

Recombination joined TRBV7-8 with TRBJ1-4; the D gene is unclear. This sequence originates from a man aged 18-30 years who had mild COVID-19 (a few samples of this study predate the infection). The sample titles of this study are shuffled in the database, so cell type and time point are left out; the donor was told from shared clones. Sequenced material: PBMCs or a T cell subset sorted from them (not recorded which). The nucleotide sequence is TGTGCCAGCAGCCCGGGAGGGTGGTCCGAAAAACTGTTTTTT. The encoded protein is CASSPGGWSEKLFF.